This TCR beta chain was found in a study of control samples from healthy donors and cancer patients. V dropped 0 bases and J dropped 4; count of bases not matched to a gene: 13. Germline V lookup: CDR1 LGHDT, CDR2 YNNKEL (reference sequence). This CDR3 is 18 amino acids long. Method: immunoSEQ multiplex PCR; TCRdb's copy keeps in-frame clones and lacks some. In the table there are about 130,000 clones, approximately 90% of which are singletons. The TCR sequence derives from a man aged 18-30 years in good health. The J gene is TRBJ2-7, the V gene TRBV3-1 (or the pseudogene TRBV3-2), with 9 nucleotides matching TRBD2. Material for sequencing was blood. CDR3 sequence (DNA): TGTGCCAGCAGCCAAGAGTCGGCTAGCGGGGTCCGCGAATACGAGCAGTACTTC. Protein product: CASSQESASGVREYEQYF.